The TCR beta chain described here comes from a study of breast tumors, draining lymph nodes, adjacent tissues. This clonotype was seen repeatedly, ten times or more. Its matching antigen is unknown. Study-wide findings and caveats: That most tumor T cells come from lymph nodes remained unproven. Compared with basal-like, luminal-like tumors shared significantly more repertoire with nontumor tissue.

TCRdb used MiXCR to reprocess the multiplex PCR reads, holding one entry per CDR3 protein. The profile shows around 140,000 distinct CDR3 sequences, approximately 20% of them singletons. Samples came from axillary lymph nodes draining the breast cancer. J lost 8 bases, V lost 4 bases, and 14 bases had no gene match. This CDR3 comprises 17 residues. In germline, CDR1 is SGDLS, CDR2 YYNGEE. The source of this sequence is a female donor with breast cancer. Some clones in this sample may be carry-over from other donors' samples. The chain carries TRBV9 and TRBJ1-4; 10 bases align to TRBD1. The sample taken for sequencing was axillary lymph node tissue. CDR3 coding DNA: TGTGCCAGCAGCCCTAGCCGGGACAGGGGTGGGCGAGAAAAACTGTTTTTT. Encoded protein: CASSPSRDRGGREKLFF.